This T cell receptor (beta chain) was profiled in a study of identical twins. Regarding the study as a whole: Those out-of-frame alpha sequences shared by twins showed an excess of low generation probability.

Note on this clonotype: Antigen unknown.

A universal primer site came from template switching; cDNA carried unique molecular identifiers. Each CDR3 protein gets one entry after TCRdb re-called the 5' RACE reads with MiXCR. The sample lists about 500,000 distinct CDR3 sequences, roughly an eighth occurring once. These data were also filed under a second study, of yellow fever vaccine responses in identical twins.

Sequencing input: CD4+ T cells sorted from blood. The clonotype comes from a woman between 18 and 30 years old in good health.

The CDR3 sequence is CASSQRWDRAYEQYF. In nucleotides, the CDR3 is TGTGCCAGCAGCCAAAGATGGGACAGGGCCTACGAGCAGTACTTC. This chain connects TRBV21-1 to TRBJ2-7; TRBD1 is the table's D call and was not checked against the DNA. TRBV21-1 counts as a pseudogene. The CDR3 contains 15 residues.